This is a list of T cell receptor beta chains from one sample in a study of blood T cell repertoires in COVID-19. Clones were read by immunoSEQ multiplex PCR, and TCRdb kept only the in-frame ones, dropping some. Here the sample spans approximately 270,000 clones, approximately 85% being singletons. The sequenced sample was peripheral blood. The receptors were sampled from a human donor with COVID-19, enrolled during active disease. The donor label of this sample is uncertain. CDR3s include the opening cysteine and the closing phenylalanine or tryptophan. Each record gives: clone size, J gene, CDR3 length, V gene, CDR3 protein. Not all rows give a size; the values are once, few, many and, for expanded clones, a class.

abundance: .; j_gene: TRBJ1-5; len: 15; v_gene: TRBV19; CDR3aa: CASNTRTGSNQPQHF
abundance: .; j_gene: TRBJ1-1; len: 14; v_gene: TRBV6-6; CDR3aa: CASSSQRELVEAFF
abundance: once; j_gene: TRBJ1-1; len: 14; v_gene: TRBV5-1; CDR3aa: CASSFQGAWAEAFF
abundance: .; j_gene: TRBJ2-5; len: 14; v_gene: TRBV19; CDR3aa: CASTRGGGRETQYF
abundance: .; j_gene: TRBJ1-5; len: 12; v_gene: TRBV19; CDR3aa: CASSPFNQPQHF
abundance: .; j_gene: TRBJ2-5; len: 16; v_gene: TRBV7-9; CDR3aa: CASGKLTGKKGKTQYF
abundance: .; j_gene: TRBJ1-2; len: 15; v_gene: TRBV19; CDR3aa: CASTTTARGNYGYTF
abundance: .; j_gene: TRBJ2-2; len: 12; v_gene: TRBV9; CDR3aa: CASSVQTGELFF
abundance: .; j_gene: TRBJ2-5; len: 15; v_gene: TRBV10-3; CDR3aa: CAISESRTAQETQYF
abundance: .; j_gene: TRBJ2-7; len: 16; v_gene: TRBV6-4; CDR3aa: CASRTQGPRVLYEQYF
abundance: .; j_gene: TRBJ1-2; len: 15; v_gene: TRBV7-2; CDR3aa: CASSLGRGANYGYTF
abundance: .; j_gene: TRBJ1-5; len: 14; v_gene: TRBV28; CDR3aa: CASSLLASSQPQHF